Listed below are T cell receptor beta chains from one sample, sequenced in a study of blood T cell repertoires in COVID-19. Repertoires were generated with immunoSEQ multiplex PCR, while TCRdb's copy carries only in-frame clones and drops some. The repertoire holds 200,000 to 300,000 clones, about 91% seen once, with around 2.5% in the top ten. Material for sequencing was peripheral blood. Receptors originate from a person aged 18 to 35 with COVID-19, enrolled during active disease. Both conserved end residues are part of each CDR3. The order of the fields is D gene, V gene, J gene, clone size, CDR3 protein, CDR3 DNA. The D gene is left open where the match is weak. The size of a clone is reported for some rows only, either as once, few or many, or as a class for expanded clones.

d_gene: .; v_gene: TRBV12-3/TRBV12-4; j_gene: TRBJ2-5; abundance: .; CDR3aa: CASSLLASETQYF; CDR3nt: TGTGCCAGCAGTTTATTAGCTTCGGAGACCCAGTACTTC
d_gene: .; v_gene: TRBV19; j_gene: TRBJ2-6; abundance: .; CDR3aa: CASTPRSPGSWGANVLTF; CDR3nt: TGTGCCAGTACCCCCCGGAGTCCAGGGTCGTGGGGGGCCAACGTCCTGACTTTC
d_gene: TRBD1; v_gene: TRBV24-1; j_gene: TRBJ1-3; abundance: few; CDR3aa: CATSPGQGPGNTIYF; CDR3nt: TGTGCCACCAGTCCGGGACAGGGACCTGGAAACACCATATATTTT
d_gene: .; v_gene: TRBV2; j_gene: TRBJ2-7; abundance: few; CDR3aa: CASSSGAYEQYF; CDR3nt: TGTGCCAGCAGTTCCGGAGCCTACGAGCAGTACTTC
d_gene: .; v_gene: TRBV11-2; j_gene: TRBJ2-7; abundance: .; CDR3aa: CASSSRITGQREQYF; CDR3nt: TGTGCCAGCAGCTCCCGCATAACAGGGCAACGCGAGCAGTACTTC
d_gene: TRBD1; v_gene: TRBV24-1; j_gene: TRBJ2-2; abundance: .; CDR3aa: CATSDSGTGGITGELFF; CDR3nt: TGTGCCACCAGTGATTCCGGGACAGGGGGCATCACCGGGGAGCTGTTTTTT
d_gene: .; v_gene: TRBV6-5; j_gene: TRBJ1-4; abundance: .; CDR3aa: CASSRGVNFEKLFF; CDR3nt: TGTGCCAGCAGTCGCGGGGTGAATTTTGAAAAACTGTTTTTT
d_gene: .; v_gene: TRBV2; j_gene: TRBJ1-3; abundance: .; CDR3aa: CASSGIGEGHSGNTIYF; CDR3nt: TGTGCCAGCAGTGGAATTGGGGAGGGTCACTCTGGAAACACCATATATTTT
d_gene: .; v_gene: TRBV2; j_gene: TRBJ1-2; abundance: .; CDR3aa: CASSDNHYGYTF; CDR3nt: TGTGCCAGCAGTGACAATCACTATGGCTACACCTTC
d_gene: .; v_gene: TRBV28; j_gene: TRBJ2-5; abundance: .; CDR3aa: CASSLSHQETQYF; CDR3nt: TGTGCCAGCAGTTTGAGTCACCAAGAGACCCAGTACTTC
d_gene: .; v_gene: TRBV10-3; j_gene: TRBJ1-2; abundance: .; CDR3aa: CAISGTEDYGYTF; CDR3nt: TGTGCCATCAGTGGTACAGAAGACTATGGCTACACCTTC
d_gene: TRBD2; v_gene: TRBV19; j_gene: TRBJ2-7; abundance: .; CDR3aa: CASSTGLTYEQYF; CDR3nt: TGTGCCAGTAGTACGGGACTAACCTACGAGCAGTACTTC
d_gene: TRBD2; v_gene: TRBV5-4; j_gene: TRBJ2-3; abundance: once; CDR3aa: CAAQGIAGRDTQYF; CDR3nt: TGTGCCGCCCAGGGGATAGCGGGAAGAGATACGCAGTATTTT
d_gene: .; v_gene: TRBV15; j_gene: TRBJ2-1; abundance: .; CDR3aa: CATSRETDGLNEQFF; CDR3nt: TGTGCCACCAGCAGAGAGACAGACGGCCTAAATGAGCAGTTCTTC
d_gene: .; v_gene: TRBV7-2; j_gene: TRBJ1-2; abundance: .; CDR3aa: CASSLPEGYHYGYTF; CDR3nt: TGTGCCAGCAGCTTACCGGAGGGGTATCACTATGGCTACACCTTC
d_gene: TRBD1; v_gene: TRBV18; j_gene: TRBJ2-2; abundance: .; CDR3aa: CASSLRTGSGGELFF; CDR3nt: TGTGCCAGCTCACTCCGGACAGGGTCTGGCGGGGAGCTGTTTTTT
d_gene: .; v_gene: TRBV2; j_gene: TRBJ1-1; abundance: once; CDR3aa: CASSESGTRVGTEAFF; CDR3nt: TGTGCCAGCAGTGAAAGCGGGACCCGGGTAGGCACTGAAGCTTTCTTT
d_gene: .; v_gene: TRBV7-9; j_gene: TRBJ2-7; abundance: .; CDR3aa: CASSPLTYEQYF; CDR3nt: TGTGCCAGCAGCCCTTTAACCTACGAGCAGTACTTC
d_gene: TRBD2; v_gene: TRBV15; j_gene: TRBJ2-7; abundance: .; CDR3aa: CATSRVREGYEQYF; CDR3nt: TGTGCCACCAGCAGAGTTCGGGAGGGTTACGAGCAGTACTTC
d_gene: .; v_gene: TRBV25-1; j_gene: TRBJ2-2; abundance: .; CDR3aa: CASRDSGSGELFF; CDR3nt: TGTGCCAGCCGGGATTCAGGTTCCGGGGAGCTGTTTTTT
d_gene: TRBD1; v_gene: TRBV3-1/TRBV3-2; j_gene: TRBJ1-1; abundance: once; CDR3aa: CASSPTLTGGNTEAFF; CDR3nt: TGTGCCAGCAGCCCCACCTTGACAGGGGGAAATACTGAAGCTTTCTTT
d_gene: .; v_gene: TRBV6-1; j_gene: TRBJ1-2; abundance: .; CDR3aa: CASSEASAGYGYTF; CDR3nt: TGTGCCAGCAGTGAAGCGTCGGCAGGGTACGGCTACACCTTC
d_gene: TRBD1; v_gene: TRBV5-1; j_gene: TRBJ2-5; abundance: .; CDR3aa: CASRQGETQYF; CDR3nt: TGCGCCAGCAGACAGGGGGAGACCCAGTACTTC
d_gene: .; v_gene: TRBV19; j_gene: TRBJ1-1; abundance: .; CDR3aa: CATRASGEAFF; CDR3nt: TGTGCCACTCGAGCGTCCGGTGAAGCTTTCTTT
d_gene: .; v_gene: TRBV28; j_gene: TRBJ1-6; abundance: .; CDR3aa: CASSSGLLSSPLHF; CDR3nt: TGTGCCAGCAGTTCGGGACTGTTAAGTTCACCCCTCCACTTT
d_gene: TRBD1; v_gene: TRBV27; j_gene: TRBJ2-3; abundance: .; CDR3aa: CASMTGVSDTQYF; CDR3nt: TGTGCCAGCATGACAGGGGTCTCAGATACGCAGTATTTT
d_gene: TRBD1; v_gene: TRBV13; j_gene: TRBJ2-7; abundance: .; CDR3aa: CASTLKGQGGYEQYF; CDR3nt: TGTGCCAGCACCCTGAAGGGACAGGGTGGCTACGAGCAGTACTTC
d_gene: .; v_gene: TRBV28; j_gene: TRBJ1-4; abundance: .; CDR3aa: CASSLPDTRSTNEKLFF; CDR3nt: TGTGCCAGCAGTTTACCGGACACTCGATCAACTAATGAAAAACTGTTTTTT
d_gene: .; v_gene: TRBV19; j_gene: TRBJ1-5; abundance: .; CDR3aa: CASSIFAGAGGNQPQHF; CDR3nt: TGTGCCAGTAGTATTTTTGCGGGGGCGGGTGGCAATCAGCCCCAGCATTTT
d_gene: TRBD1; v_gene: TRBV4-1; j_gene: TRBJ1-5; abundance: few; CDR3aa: CASSPTGGDGQPQHF; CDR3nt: TGCGCCAGCAGCCCAACAGGGGGCGACGGTCAGCCCCAGCATTTT
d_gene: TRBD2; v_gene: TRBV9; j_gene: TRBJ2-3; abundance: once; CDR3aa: CASSDGTSDTDTQYF; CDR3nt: TGTGCCAGCAGCGACGGGACTAGCGACACAGATACGCAGTATTTT
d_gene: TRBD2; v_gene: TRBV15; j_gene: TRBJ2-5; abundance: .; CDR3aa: CATSGLGLAGQETQYF; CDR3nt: TGTGCCACCAGCGGGCTCGGACTAGCGGGCCAAGAGACCCAGTACTTC
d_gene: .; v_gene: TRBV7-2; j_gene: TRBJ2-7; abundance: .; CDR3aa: CASSRLSGKLYEQYF; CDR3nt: TGTGCCAGCAGCCGTCTTTCGGGTAAACTCTACGAGCAGTACTTC
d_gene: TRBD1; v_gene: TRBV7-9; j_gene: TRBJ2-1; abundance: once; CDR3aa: CASSLAWTGNNEQFF; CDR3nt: TGTGCCAGCAGCTTAGCTTGGACAGGGAACAATGAGCAGTTCTTC
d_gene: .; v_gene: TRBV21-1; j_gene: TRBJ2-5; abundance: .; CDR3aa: CASSKARFQETQYF; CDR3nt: TGTGCCAGCAGCAAAGCGCGATTCCAAGAGACCCAGTACTTC
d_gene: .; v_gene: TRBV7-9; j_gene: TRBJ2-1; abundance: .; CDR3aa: CASSLFLGDEQFF; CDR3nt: TGTGCCAGCAGCCTATTCCTCGGGGATGAGCAGTTCTTC
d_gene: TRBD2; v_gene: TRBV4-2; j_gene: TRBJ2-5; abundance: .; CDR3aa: CASSQDGTSGSGGETQYF; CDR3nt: TGTGCCAGCAGCCAAGACGGGACTAGCGGGAGTGGCGGAGAGACCCAGTACTTC
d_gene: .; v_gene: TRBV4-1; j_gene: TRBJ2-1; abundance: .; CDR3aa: CASSQERVALSPYNEQFF; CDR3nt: TGCGCCAGCAGCCAAGAGAGGGTCGCGTTGTCCCCCTACAATGAGCAGTTCTTC
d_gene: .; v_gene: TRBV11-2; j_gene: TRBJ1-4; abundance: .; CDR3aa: CASSLSTGFSEKLFF; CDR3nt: TGTGCCAGCAGCTTAAGTACAGGGTTTTCTGAAAAACTGTTTTTT
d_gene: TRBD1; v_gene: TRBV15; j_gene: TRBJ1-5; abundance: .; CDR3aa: CATSAYLGTEGYSNQPQHF; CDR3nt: TGTGCCACCAGCGCCTACCTCGGGACAGAGGGTTATAGCAATCAGCCCCAGCATTTT
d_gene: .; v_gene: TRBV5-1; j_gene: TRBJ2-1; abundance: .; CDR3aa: CASRLGSGNEQFF; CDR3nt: TGCGCCAGCAGACTTGGTTCCGGTAATGAGCAGTTCTTC
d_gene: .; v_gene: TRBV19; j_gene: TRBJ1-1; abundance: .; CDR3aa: CASRLTVNTEAFF; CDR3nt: TGTGCCAGTAGGCTGACAGTGAACACTGAAGCTTTCTTT
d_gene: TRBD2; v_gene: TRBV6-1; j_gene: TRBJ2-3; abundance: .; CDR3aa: CASSGGLAGAGDTQYF; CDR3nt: TGTGCCAGCAGTGGGGGGCTAGCGGGAGCTGGGGATACGCAGTATTTT
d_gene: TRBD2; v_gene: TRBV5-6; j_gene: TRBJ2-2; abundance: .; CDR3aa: CASSLVGLAGVANTGELFF; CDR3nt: TGTGCCAGCAGCTTGGTTGGACTAGCGGGAGTCGCGAACACCGGGGAGCTGTTTTTT
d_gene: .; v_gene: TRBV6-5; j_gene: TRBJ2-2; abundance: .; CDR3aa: CASSYLRAGELFF; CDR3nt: .
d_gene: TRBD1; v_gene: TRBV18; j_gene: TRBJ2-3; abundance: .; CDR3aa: CASSRDSYTDTQYF; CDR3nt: TGTGCCAGCTCACGGGACAGCTACACAGATACGCAGTATTTT
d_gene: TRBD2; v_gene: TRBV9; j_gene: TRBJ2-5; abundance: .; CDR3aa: CASSPGTSGQETQYF; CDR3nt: TGTGCCAGCAGCCCCGGGACTAGCGGACAAGAGACCCAGTACTTC
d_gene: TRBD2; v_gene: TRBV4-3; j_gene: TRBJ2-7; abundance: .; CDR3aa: CASSQAGGEQYF; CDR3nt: TGCGCCAGCAGTCAGGCGGGAGGCGAGCAGTACTTC
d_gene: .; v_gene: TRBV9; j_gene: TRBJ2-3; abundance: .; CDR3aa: CASRASDSSTDTQYF; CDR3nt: TGTGCCAGCAGAGCTAGCGATTCTAGCACAGATACGCAGTATTTT